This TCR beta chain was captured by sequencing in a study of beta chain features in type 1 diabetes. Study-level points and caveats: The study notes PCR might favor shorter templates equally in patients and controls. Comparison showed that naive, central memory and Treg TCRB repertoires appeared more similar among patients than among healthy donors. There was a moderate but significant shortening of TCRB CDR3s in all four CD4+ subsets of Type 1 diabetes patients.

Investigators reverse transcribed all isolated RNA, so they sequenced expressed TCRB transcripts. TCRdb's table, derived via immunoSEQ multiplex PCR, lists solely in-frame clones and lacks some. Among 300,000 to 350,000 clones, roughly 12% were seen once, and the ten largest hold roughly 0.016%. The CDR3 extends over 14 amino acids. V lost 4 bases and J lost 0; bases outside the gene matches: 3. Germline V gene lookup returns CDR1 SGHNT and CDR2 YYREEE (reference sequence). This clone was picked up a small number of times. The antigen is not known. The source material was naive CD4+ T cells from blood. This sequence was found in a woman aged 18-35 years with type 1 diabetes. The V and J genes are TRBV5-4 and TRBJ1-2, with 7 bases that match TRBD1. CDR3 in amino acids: CASSRDSTNYGYTF. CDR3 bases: TGTGCCAGCAGCCGGGACAGTACTAACTATGGCTACACCTTC.